This passage covers 13 T cell receptor beta chains from one sample sequenced in a study of Tregs in tolerant kidney transplant recipients. Data came from immunoSEQ multiplex PCR; TCRdb stores just in-frame clones and leaves some out. The table gives approximately 31,000 clones; the top ten clones make up roughly 8% of it. Material: CD8+ T cells from blood, obtained before the transplant. Receptors were obtained from a human donor who received a combined kidney and bone marrow transplant.

Comments on this clone: The CDR3 is cut off 3 residues early in the read; its end comes from the germline J gene. V usage is TRBV19 and J usage is TRBJ2-1; D gene ambiguous. Per germline, CDR1 LNHDA and CDR2 SQIVND (reference sequence). V lost 2 bases and J lost 8, with 10 bases in between. This CDR3 is built from 13 residues. This chain's CDR3 is CASSISVLHEQFF. The CDR3 bases that were read are TGTGCCAGTAGTATATCGGTCCTCCATGAG.

With respect to this clone: The DNA ends 3 residues before the CDR3 does, and the rest of the CDR3 is filled in from the germline J gene. The chain carries TRBV7-8 and TRBJ2-7; 12 bases map to TRBD1. This CDR3 comprises 14 residues. Germline CDR1 SGHVS, CDR2 FQNEAQ. V lost 5 bases and J lost 6; bases outside the gene matches: 5. The part of the CDR3 DNA that was read is TGTGCCAGCAGCACCGGGACAGGGGGCGGCGAG. It translates to CASSTGTGGGE. The full CDR3 protein is CASSTGTGGGEQYF.

The CDR3 protein is CASSQWQGRAYEQYF. The sequenced CDR3 bases are TGCGCCAGCAGTCAATGGCAGGGTAGGGCCTACGAG. V is TRBV23-1 and J is TRBJ2-7; weak D call: TRBD1 (5 bases). Coverage ceases 3 residues before the CDR3 finishes, and the germline J gene fills in the end. TRBV23-1 is an ORF, and what it does is uncertain. The CDR3 has 15 residues. V was shortened by 1 base and J by 2 bases, with 12 bases between the two germline ends.

CDR3 DNA, as far as it was read: TGTGCCAGTAGTACCATTAGCGGGAATGAG. Encoded protein: CASSTISGNE. The whole CDR3 sequence reads CASSTISGNEQFF. V is TRBV19 and J is TRBJ2-1, with TRBD2 matching 7 bases. The observed sequence ends 3 residues before the CDR3 terminus, with the missing tail filled in from the germline J gene. The length of the CDR3 is 13 residues. After removal of 4 bases from V and 7 bases from J, the junction contained 4 bases not matched to a gene. CDR1 is LNHDA, CDR2 SQIVND, per germline (reference sequence).

On this clone: The sequenced fragment ends 3 residues before the CDR3 boundary, so the rest is inferred from the germline J gene. This rearrangement joins TRBV2 to TRBJ1-1; 9 bases line up with TRBD1. The length of the CDR3 is 16 residues. The germline V gene has CDR1 SNHLY and CDR2 FYNNEI. J was trimmed by 1 base and V by 6 bases; bases with no gene match: 9. This CDR3 reads CASRVPGQGPNTEAFF. Partial CDR3 DNA: TGTGCCAGCAGAGTCCCGGGACAGGGACCGAACACTGAA.

With respect to this clone: The sequenced fragment ends 3 residues before the CDR3 boundary, so the rest is inferred from the germline J gene. This chain links TRBV13 with TRBJ1-1; D is possibly TRBD1 (6 bases). CDR3 size: 12 residues. From germline, CDR1 is PRHDT and CDR2 FYEKMQ (reference sequence). The ends were cut back, 6 bases at V and 5 bases at J, with 10 bases in the middle. CDR3 DNA (partial): TGTGCCAGCAGGGAGGGGGGGACTGAA. Amino acids: CASREGGTE. The entire CDR3 is CASREGGTEAFF. Complete variable domain (other parts from reference TRBV13 and TRBJ1-1): AAGVIQSPRHLIKEKRETATLKCYPIPRHDTVYWYQQGPGQDPQFLISFYEKMQSDKGSIPDRFSAQQFSDYHSELNMSSLELGDSALYFCASREGGTEAFFGQGTRLTVV.

Of note for this clone: From the germline J gene comes the end of the CDR3, since the read stops 3 residues before it. The chain has TRBV6-2 or TRBV6-3 and TRBJ2-3; 8 nucleotides match TRBD2. This CDR3 spans 14 amino acids. Germline assignment: CDR1 MNHEY and CDR2 SVGEGT. The V and J ends lost 0 bases and 6 bases, in that order; junction bases with no gene match: 2. CDR3 DNA, as far as it was read: TGTGCCAGCAGTTACTCTCGGGAGGGGGATACG. Its protein is CASSYSREGDT. The full-length CDR3 reads as CASSYSREGDTQYF.

To note about this clone: The CDR3 goes on 3 residues after the read ends, and that part is filled in from the germline J gene. The V call is TRBV29-1, the J call TRBJ2-7; TRBD2 might be the D (7 bases). The V and J ends lost 4 bases and 0 bases respectively, with 13 bases between them. CDR1 and CDR2 (germline): SQVTM, ANQGSEA. The CDR3 spans 14 residues. Partial CDR3 DNA: TGCAGCGTTGGGGGCGGGGGCGTCTCCTACGAG. Translated: CSVGGGGVSYE. The entire CDR3 is CSVGGGGVSYEQYF.

Notes on this clone: The CDR3 is cut off 3 residues early in the read; its end comes from the germline J gene. The chain employs TRBV2 and TRBJ2-5; D is possibly TRBD1 (6 bases). The CDR3 is made up of 17 amino acids. The germline CDR1 and CDR2 sequences are SNHLY and FYNNEI. The V and J ends lost 6 bases and 1 base respectively, with 21 bases between them. CDR3 residues: CASSTSRDKGTQETQYF. The DNA read from the CDR3 is TGTGCCAGCAGCACCAGCCGGGACAAGGGAACCCAAGAGACC.

With respect to this clone: With the read ending 3 residues before the CDR3 end, the germline J gene is used to fill in that end. This chain uses TRBV2 with TRBJ2-7, with TRBD1 as a possible D gene (6 bases). Germline loops: CDR1 SNHLY, CDR2 FYNNEI. Trimming removed 3 bases from V and 0 bases from J, with 15 bases in between. This CDR3 region has 16 residues. This chain's CDR3 is CASSDAGQLYSYEQYF. Partial CDR3 DNA: TGTGCCAGCAGTGATGCCGGACAGCTCTACTCCTACGAG.

About this clone itself: The read falls 3 residues short of the CDR3 end, and the missing part is taken from the germline J gene. The genes are TRBV19 and TRBJ1-1; D is perhaps TRBD1 (5 bases). The CDR3 has 14 residues. Per the germline V gene, CDR1 is LNHDA and CDR2 is SQIVND (reference sequence). V gave up 3 bases and J gave up 2 bases, with 10 bases separating them. The sequenced part of the CDR3 DNA is TGTGCCAGTAGTATCTGGGGCCCCAACACTGAA. Translation: CASSIWGPNTE. The CDR3 reads in full as CASSIWGPNTEAFF.

Concerning this clone itself: The observed sequence ends 3 residues before the CDR3 terminus, with the missing tail filled in from the germline J gene. This chain joins TRBV6-1 and TRBJ2-1, with TRBD2 identical over 14 bases. The CDR3 is made up of 15 amino acids. Trimming took 3 bases from V and 9 from J; bases not matched to a gene: 4. Per germline, CDR1 MNHNS and CDR2 SASEGT. CDR3 DNA, as far as it was read: TGTGCCAGCAGTGAGACTAGCGGGGGGGCCGGTGAG. Translation: CASSETSGGAGE. The complete CDR3 protein is CASSETSGGAGEQFF.

To note about this clone: The CDR3 end falls 3 residues outside the read, so it is completed with the germline J gene. The V call is TRBV2, the J call TRBJ2-7; maybe TRBD2 (5 bases). V dropped 6 bases and J dropped 6 bases, with 9 bases sitting between them. The CDR3 extends over 11 amino acids. CDR1 is SNHLY, CDR2 FYNNEI, per germline. The DNA read from the CDR3 is TGTGCCAGCAGAAATAGCGTCGAG. This sequence encodes CASRNSVE. The entire CDR3 protein is CASRNSVEQYF.